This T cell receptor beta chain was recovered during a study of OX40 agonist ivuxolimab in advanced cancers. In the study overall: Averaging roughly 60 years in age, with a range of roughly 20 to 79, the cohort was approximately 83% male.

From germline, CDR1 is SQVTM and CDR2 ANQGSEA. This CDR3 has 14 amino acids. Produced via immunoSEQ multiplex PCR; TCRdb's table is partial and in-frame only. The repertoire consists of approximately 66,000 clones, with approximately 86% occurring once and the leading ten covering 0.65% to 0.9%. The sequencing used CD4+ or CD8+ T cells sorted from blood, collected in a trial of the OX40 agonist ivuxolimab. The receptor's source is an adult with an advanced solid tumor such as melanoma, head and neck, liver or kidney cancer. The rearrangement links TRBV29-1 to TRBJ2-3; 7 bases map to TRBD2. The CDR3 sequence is CSLGFAGVRDTQYF. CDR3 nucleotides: TGCAGTCTGGGGTTTGCGGGAGTACGAGATACGCAGTATTTT.